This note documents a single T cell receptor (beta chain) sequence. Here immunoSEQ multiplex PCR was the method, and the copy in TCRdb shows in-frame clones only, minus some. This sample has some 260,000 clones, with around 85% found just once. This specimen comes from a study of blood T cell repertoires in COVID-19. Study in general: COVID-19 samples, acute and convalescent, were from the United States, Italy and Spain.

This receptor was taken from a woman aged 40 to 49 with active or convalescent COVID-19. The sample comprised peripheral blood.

For the CDR3, the DNA is TGTGCCTGGAGTATGCCGGGGATGGAGGGCTACACCTTC. Residues: CAWSMPGMEGYTF. This chain uses TRBV30 with TRBJ1-2, with D unresolved. Looked up from germline, CDR1 is GTSNPN and CDR2 is SVGIG (reference sequence). Trimming stripped 2 bases from V and 8 bases from J, with 15 bases between. This CDR3 is 13 amino acids long. The full variable domain, completed using reference TRBV30 and TRBJ1-2, is SQTIHQWPATLVQPVGSPLSLECTVEGTSNPNLYWYRQAAGRGLQLLFYSVGIGQISSEVPQNLSASRPQDRQFILSSKKLLLSDSGFYLCAWSMPGMEGYTFGSGTRLTVV.